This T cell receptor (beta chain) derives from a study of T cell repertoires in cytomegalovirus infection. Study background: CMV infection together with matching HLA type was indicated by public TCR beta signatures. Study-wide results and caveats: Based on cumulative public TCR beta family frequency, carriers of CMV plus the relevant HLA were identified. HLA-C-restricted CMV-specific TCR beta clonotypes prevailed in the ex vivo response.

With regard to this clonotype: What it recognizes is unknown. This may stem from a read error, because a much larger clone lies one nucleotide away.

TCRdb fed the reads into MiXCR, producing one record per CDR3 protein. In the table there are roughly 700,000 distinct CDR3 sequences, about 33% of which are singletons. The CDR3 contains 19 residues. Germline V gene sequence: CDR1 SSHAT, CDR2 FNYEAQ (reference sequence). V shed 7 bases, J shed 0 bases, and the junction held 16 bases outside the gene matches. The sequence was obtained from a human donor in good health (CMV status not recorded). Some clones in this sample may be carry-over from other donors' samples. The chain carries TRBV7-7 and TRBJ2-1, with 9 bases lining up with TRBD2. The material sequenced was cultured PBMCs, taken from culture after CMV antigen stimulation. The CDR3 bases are TGTGCCAGCATCCCCCCTTTGGCTAGCGGGATTGGCTCCTACAATGAGCAGTTCTTC. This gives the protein CASIPPLASGIGSYNEQFF.